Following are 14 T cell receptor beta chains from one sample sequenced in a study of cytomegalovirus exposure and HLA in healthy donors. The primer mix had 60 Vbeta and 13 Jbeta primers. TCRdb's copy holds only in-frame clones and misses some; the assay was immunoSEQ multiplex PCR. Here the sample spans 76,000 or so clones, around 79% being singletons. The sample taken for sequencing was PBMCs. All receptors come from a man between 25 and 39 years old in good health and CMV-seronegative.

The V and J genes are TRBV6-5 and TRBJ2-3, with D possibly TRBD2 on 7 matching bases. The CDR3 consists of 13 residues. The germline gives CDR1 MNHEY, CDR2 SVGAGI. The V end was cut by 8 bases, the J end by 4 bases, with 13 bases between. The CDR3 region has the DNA TGTGCCAGCGGGGCGGGGGCCTCAGATACGCAGTATTTT. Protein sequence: CASGAGASDTQYF.

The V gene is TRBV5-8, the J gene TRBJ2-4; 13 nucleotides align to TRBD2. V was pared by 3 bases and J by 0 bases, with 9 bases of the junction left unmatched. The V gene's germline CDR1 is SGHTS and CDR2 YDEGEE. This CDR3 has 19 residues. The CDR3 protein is CASSWGGLAGARAKNIQYF. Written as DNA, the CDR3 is TGTGCCAGCAGCTGGGGAGGACTAGCGGGAGCCAGAGCCAAAAACATTCAGTACTTC.

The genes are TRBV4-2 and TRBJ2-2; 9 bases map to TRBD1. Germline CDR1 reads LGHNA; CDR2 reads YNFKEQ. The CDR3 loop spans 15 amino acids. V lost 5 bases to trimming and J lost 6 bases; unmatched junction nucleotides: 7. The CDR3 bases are TGTGCCAGCAGCGACGGGACAGGGTGGTCCGGGGAGCTGTTTTTT. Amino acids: CASSDGTGWSGELFF.

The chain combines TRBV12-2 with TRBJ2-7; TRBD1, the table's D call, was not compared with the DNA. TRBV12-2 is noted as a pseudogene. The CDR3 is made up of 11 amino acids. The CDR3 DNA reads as TGTGCAAGTCGCCTCCGGGACAGGGATAGTGTC. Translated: CASRLRDRDSV.

The CDR3 DNA sequence: TGTGCCAGCAGTTCGGGGTCTACCTACGAGCAGTACTTC. As protein: CASSSGSTYEQYF. The chain carries TRBV28 and TRBJ2-7; D is perhaps TRBD2 (5 bases). CDR3 size: 13 residues. V dropped 4 bases and J dropped 2 bases, with 9 bases sitting between them. Per the germline V gene, CDR1 is MDHEN and CDR2 is SYDVKM. The variable domain in full, with the rest retrieved from reference TRBV28 and TRBJ2-7, is DVKVTQSSRYLVKRTGEKVFLECVQDMDHENMFWYRQDPGLGLRLIYFSYDVKMKEKGDIPEGYSVSREKKERFSLILESASTNQTSMYLCASSSGSTYEQYFGPGTRLTVT.

CDR3 loop: CASSLVGGPGYTF. The CDR3, as DNA: TGTGCCAGCAGCTTAGTGGGGGGGCCCGGCTACACCTTC. The J gene is TRBJ1-2, the V gene TRBV7-2; the D gene is possibly TRBD1 (6 bases). Germline values: CDR1 SGHTA, CDR2 FQGNSA. There are 13 residues in the CDR3. Between the trimmed V and J ends, which lost 1 base and 8 bases, there was a span of 11 bases.

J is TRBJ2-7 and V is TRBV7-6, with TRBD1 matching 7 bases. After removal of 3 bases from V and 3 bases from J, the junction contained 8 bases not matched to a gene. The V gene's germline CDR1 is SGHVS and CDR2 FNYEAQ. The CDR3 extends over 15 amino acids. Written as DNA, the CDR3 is TGTGCCAGCAGCTTGCGCGATGGACAGGTCTACGAGCAGTACTTC. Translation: CASSLRDGQVYEQYF. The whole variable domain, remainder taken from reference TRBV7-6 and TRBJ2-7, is GAGVSQSPRYKVTKRGQDVALRCDPISGHVSLYWYRQALGQGPEFLTYFNYEAQQDKSGLPNDRFSAERPEGSISTLTIQRTEQRDSAMYRCASSLRDGQVYEQYFGPGTRLTVT.

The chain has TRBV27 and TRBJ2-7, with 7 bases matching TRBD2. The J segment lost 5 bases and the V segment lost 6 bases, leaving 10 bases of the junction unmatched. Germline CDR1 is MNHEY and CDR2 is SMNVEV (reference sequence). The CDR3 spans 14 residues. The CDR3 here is CASRPGGSLNEQYF. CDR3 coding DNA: TGTGCCAGCAGACCTGGCGGGAGTTTGAACGAGCAGTACTTC.

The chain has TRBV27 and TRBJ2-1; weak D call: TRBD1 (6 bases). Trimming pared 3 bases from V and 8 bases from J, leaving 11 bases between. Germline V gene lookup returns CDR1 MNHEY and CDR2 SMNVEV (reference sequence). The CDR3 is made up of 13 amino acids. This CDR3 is CASSFLQGYEQFF. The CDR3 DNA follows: TGTGCCAGCAGTTTCTTACAGGGCTATGAGCAGTTCTTC.

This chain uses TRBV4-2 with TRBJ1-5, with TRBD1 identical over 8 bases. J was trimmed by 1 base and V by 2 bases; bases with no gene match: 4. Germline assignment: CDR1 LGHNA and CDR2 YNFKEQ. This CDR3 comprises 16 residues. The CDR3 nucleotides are TGTGCCAGCAGCCAATCGGACAGGGCGAGCAATCAGCCCCAGCATTTT. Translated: CASSQSDRASNQPQHF.

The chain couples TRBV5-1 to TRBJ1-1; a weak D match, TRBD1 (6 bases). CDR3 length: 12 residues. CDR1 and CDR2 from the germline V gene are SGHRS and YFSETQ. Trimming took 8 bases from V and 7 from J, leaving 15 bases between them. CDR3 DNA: TGCGCCAGTTCCCTTCAGGGGAATGAAGCTTTCTTT. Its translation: CASSLQGNEAFF.

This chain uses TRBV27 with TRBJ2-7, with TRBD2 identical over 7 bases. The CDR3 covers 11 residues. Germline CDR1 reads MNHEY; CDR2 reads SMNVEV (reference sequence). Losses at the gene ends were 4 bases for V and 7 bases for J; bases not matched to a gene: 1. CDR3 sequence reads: CASSSGGEQYF. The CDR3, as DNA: TGTGCCAGCAGTTCGGGGGGTGAGCAGTACTTC.

The CDR3 is CASSHNHLQGTAFF. The CDR3 DNA follows: TGCGCCAGCAGCCATAACCATTTACAGGGTACGGCTTTCTTT. The chain is built from TRBV4-3 and TRBJ1-1, with D tentatively TRBD1 (6 bases). Germline V gene data show CDR1 as LGHNA and CDR2 as YSLEER. The CDR3 is made up of 14 amino acids. Deletions cut 3 bases from V and 11 bases from J, with 19 bases between.

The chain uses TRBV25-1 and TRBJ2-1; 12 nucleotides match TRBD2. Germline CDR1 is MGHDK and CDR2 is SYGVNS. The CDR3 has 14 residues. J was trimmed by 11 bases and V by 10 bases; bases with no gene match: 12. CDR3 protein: CATIPSGGGGKQFF. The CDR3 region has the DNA TGTGCCACCATTCCTAGCGGGGGGGGTGGGAAGCAGTTCTTC.